A selection of T cell receptor beta chains follows, all from one sample in a study of cytomegalovirus exposure and HLA in healthy donors. The protocol was immunoSEQ multiplex PCR, while the TCRdb copy is restricted to in-frame clones and leaves out a portion. There are fewer than 250,000 clones in the sample; less than 85% occur only once, and about 5% lies in the top ten. The sequenced sample consisted of PBMCs. Receptor source: a man aged 25 to 40 in good health and CMV-seropositive. CDR3s include the opening cysteine and the closing phenylalanine or tryptophan. The order of the fields is D gene, J gene, clone size, V gene, CDR3 DNA, CDR3 protein. A D gene is named only where the DNA matches it firmly. The listing skips clone size in some rows; elsewhere it reads once, few, many or a size class.

>.|TRBJ2-2|.|TRBV5-4
TGTGCCAGCAGCTTGAGGCAAGGGGGAACCGGGGAGCTGTTTTTT
CASSLRQGGTGELFF
>TRBD2|TRBJ2-1|.|TRBV7-3
TGTGCCAGCAGCTTCCAAGCGGGAGGGCCCTATGAGCAGTTCTTC
CASSFQAGGPYEQFF
>TRBD2|TRBJ2-7|.|TRBV28
TGTGCCAGCAGAGGCCGACTAGCGGGAGGGCCCTACGAGCAGTACTTC
CASRGRLAGGPYEQYF
>TRBD2|TRBJ2-5|.|TRBV6-1
TGTGCCATCAGTGAGTCGGGTGGACTAGCGGGAGGCGGCCAGTACTTC
CAISESGGLAGGGQYF
>TRBD2|TRBJ2-2|.|TRBV7-6
TGTGCCAGCAGCTTAGTATGGGCGGGAGGGCCCGCGAACACCGGGGAGCTGTTTTTT
CASSLVWAGGPANTGELFF
>TRBD1|TRBJ2-1|.|TRBV29-1
TGCAGCGTTTTGGGACAGGGGCCGGGTAGTGAGCAGTTCTTC
CSVLGQGPGSEQFF
>TRBD2|TRBJ2-3|.|TRBV6-5
TGTGCCAGCAGCCGTAGCGGGAGGGGAACAGATACGCAGTATTTT
CASSRSGRGTDTQYF
>.|TRBJ2-2|few|TRBV5-1
TGCGCCAGCGCCGAGCGGTCGGGGAACACCGGGGAGCTGTTTTTT
CASAERSGNTGELFF
>.|TRBJ1-5|.|TRBV28
TGTGCCAGCAATTCCCAGGGAAATCAGCCCCAGCATTTT
CASNSQGNQPQHF
>.|TRBJ2-7|.|TRBV4-3
TGCGCCAGCAGCTCCGGGACTTTCTACGAGCAGTACTTC
CASSSGTFYEQYF
>.|TRBJ2-7|few|TRBV14
TGTGCCAGCAGCCAAAGTGGCCAGTTCTCCTACGAGCAGTACTTC
CASSQSGQFSYEQYF
>TRBD2|TRBJ2-7|once|TRBV28
TGTGCCAGCAGTCCGACTAGCGGGAGCTACGAGCAGTACTTC
CASSPTSGSYEQYF
>TRBD1|TRBJ1-1|.|TRBV6-1
TGTGCCAGCAGAGGCCGGGACAGGGGAGGCACTGAAGCTTTCTTT
CASRGRDRGGTEAFF
>TRBD1|TRBJ1-2|.|TRBV7-9
TGTGCCAGCAGCTTAATACAGGGGTTCGGCTACACCTTC
CASSLIQGFGYTF
>TRBD2|TRBJ2-7|.|TRBV4-3
TGCGCCAGCAGCCAAGATGGGGCGGGGGGGCCTGGCGAGCAGTACTTC
CASSQDGAGGPGEQYF
>TRBD1|TRBJ1-2|.|TRBV9
TGTGCCAGCAGTGCCGGGACAGCCGGCTATGGCTACACCTTC
CASSAGTAGYGYTF
>TRBD1|TRBJ2-7|.|TRBV6-5
TGTGCCAGCAGCCCCGGAGGGGGACAGGGCTACGAGCAGTACTTC
CASSPGGGQGYEQYF
>TRBD1|TRBJ2-4|.|TRBV15
TGTGCCACCAGCAGCTGGACAGGGGAAGGCAAAAACATTCAGTACTTC
CATSSWTGEGKNIQYF
>.|TRBJ2-3|few|TRBV9
TGTGCCAGCAGCGTAGGGCCAGATACGCAGTATTTT
CASSVGPDTQYF
>.|TRBJ2-5|.|TRBV9
TGTGCCAGCAGCGTAGTTCTACCGGGCCACCTGGAGGAATGGGAGACCCAGTACTTC
CASSVVLPGHLEEWETQYF
>.|TRBJ2-1|.|TRBV25-1
TGTGCCAGCAGTGAAGGAGGCTATTCTTACAATGAGCAGTTCTTC
CASSEGGYSYNEQFF
>TRBD1|TRBJ1-2|.|TRBV5-4
TGTGCCAGCAGCTTGGGCGGGACAGAGTCGAACTATGGCTACACCTTC
CASSLGGTESNYGYTF